This paragraph reports one T cell receptor (beta chain). Measured with immunoSEQ multiplex PCR; TCRdb has only the in-frame clones, and not every one. The data contain around 79,000 clones, 88% of them seen just once; the ten biggest clones take up around 9%. This CDR3 spans 14 amino acids. The V and J ends lost 4 bases and 0 bases, in that order; junction bases with no gene match: 1. Looked up from germline, CDR1 is SGHNT and CDR2 is YYREEE (reference sequence). The entry originates in a study of blood T cell repertoires in COVID-19. The sequence derives from a human donor in a cohort sampled during active COVID-19. This chain joins TRBV5-4 and TRBJ1-1, with 9 bases lining up with TRBD1. Material for sequencing was peripheral blood. The CDR3 spells CASSDRGMNTEAFF. The CDR3 region has the DNA TGTGCCAGCAGCGACAGGGGGATGAACACTGAAGCTTTCTTT.